This TCR beta chain was recorded in a study of T cell repertoires in cytomegalovirus infection. Germline CDR1 is SGHVS and CDR2 is FNYEAQ. The CDR3 runs to 14 residues. V shed 5 bases and J 5 bases; nucleotides not matched to a gene: 6. Using its own MiXCR run on the reads, TCRdb lists one record per CDR3 protein. The sample lists 650,000 to 900,000 distinct CDR3 sequences, about 28% occurring once. There are a few counts of this clonotype. The antigen remains unidentified. Study-level results: CMV carriers with the relevant HLA were identified by cumulative public TCR beta family frequency.

The clonotype comes from a human donor in good health (CMV status not recorded). Some clones in this sample may be carry-over from other donors' samples. This sample comprised cultured CD8+ T cells from PBMCs, obtained from culture after CMV antigen stimulation. J is TRBJ1-2 and V is TRBV7-6; 9 nucleotides line up with TRBD1. CDR3 protein: CASSTTGGGYGYTF. In nucleotides, the CDR3 is TGTGCCAGCAGCACGACAGGGGGAGGTTATGGCTACACCTTC. Drawing the rest from reference TRBV7-6 and TRBJ1-2, the complete variable domain is GAGVSQSPRYKVTKRGQDVALRCDPISGHVSLYWYRQALGQGPEFLTYFNYEAQQDKSGLPNDRFSAERPEGSISTLTIQRTEQRDSAMYRCASSTTGGGYGYTFGSGTRLTVV.